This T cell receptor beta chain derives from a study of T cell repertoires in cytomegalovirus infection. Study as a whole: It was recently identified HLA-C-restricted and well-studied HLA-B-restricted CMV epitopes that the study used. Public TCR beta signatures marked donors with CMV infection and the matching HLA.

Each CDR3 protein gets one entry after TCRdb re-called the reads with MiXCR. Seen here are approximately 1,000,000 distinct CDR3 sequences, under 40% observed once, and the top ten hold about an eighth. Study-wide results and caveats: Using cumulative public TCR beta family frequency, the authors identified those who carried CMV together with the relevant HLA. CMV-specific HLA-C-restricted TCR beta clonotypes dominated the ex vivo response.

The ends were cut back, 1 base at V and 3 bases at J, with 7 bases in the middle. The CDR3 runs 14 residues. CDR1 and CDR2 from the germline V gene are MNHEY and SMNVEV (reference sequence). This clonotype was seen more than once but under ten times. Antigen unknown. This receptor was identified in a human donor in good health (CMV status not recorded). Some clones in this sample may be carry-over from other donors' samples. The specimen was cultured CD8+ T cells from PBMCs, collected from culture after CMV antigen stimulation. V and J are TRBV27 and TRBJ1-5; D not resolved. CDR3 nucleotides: TGTGCCAGCAGTTTATTTGGACCCAATCAGCCCCAGCATTTT. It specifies CASSLFGPNQPQHF.